The sequence of this TCR beta chain was determined in a study of T cell responses to AZD1222 COVID-19 vaccine. The CDR3 sequence is 17 residues long. The V gene's germline CDR1 is SGHRS and CDR2 YFSETQ. Trimming pared 1 base from V and 0 bases from J, leaving 16 bases between. Sequencing was performed with immunoSEQ multiplex PCR; in TCRdb, only in-frame clones are kept and a portion is missing. The table includes 110,000 or so clones, approximately 90% detected once. The chain combines TRBV5-1 with TRBJ1-1; D ambiguous. Material: peripheral blood, obtained on day 0 of AZD1222 vaccination. This clonotype was obtained from an adult in good health. CDR3 sequence reads: CASSLRSPNPMNTEAFF. DNA for the CDR3: TGCGCCAGCAGCTTGAGGTCGCCCAACCCCATGAACACTGAAGCTTTCTTT.